This T cell receptor beta chain was sequenced during a study of blood T cell repertoires in COVID-19. Study-level information: In each case, the material was cDNA or gDNA derived from T cells, B-cell-depleted T cells, or PBMCs.

As processed by the authors: Amplification of reference gene primers provided the estimated nucleated cell counts. This table comes from immunoSEQ multiplex PCR, and its TCRdb copy is limited to in-frame clones, with some not included. V and J calls and clone size follow that table, whereas D and trimming were derived from the DNA. The table includes just under 350,000 clones, about nine tenths detected once. This clone showed up just once. This receptor was identified in a woman aged 70-85 years with COVID-19, enrolled during active disease. Sequenced sample: peripheral blood.

The CDR3 DNA follows: TGCGCCAGCAGCCCGAGCAGGGATGGAAACACCATATATTTT. Translation gives CASSPSRDGNTIYF. V gene TRBV5-1 combines with J gene TRBJ1-3, with a tentative D call TRBD1 (5 bases). Trimming shortened V by 4 bases and J by 3 bases, and 11 bases separated the two germline ends. Germline loops: CDR1 SGHRS, CDR2 YFSETQ. CDR3 length: 14 amino acids.